One sample yielded the 9 T cell receptor beta chains listed below, sequenced in a study of blood T cell repertoires in COVID-19. TCRdb keeps only in-frame clones here, not all; method: immunoSEQ multiplex PCR. The data contain around 94,000 clones, about 72% of them singletons. Input material: peripheral blood. Receptors originate from a man aged 60 to 69 with active or convalescent COVID-19.

The chain employs TRBV7-9 and TRBJ2-2, with D possibly TRBD1 on 6 matching bases. Germline V gene sequence: CDR1 SEHNR, CDR2 FQNEAQ (reference sequence). V lost 3 bases to trimming and J lost 1 base, with 12 bases between them. The CDR3 is made up of 16 amino acids. CDR3 in DNA: TGTGCCAGCAGCTTGGGGCAACAGGGGAACACCGGGGAGCTGTTTTTT. Protein sequence: CASSLGQQGNTGELFF.

V usage is TRBV6-6 and J usage is TRBJ1-2, with a weak D call TRBD1 (5 bases). Trimming cost V 5 bases and J 7 bases, with 11 bases left between them. The germline CDR1 and CDR2 sequences are MNHNY and SVGAGI (reference sequence). The CDR3 loop spans 12 amino acids. The CDR3 DNA sequence: TGTGCCAGCAGTCCCCACGGGGGTGGCTACACCTTC. Residues: CASSPHGGGYTF.

The genes are TRBV7-8 and TRBJ1-6, with D possibly matching TRBD1 (6 bases). Trimming took 5 bases from V and 5 from J, leaving 16 bases between them. The CDR3 has 16 residues. The V gene's germline CDR1 is SGHVS and CDR2 FQNEAQ. This CDR3 reads CASSAGTPSNNSPLHF. CDR3 DNA sequence: TGTGCCAGCAGCGCCGGGACACCAAGTAATAATTCACCCCTCCACTTT.

V is TRBV18 and J is TRBJ1-1; a weak D match, TRBD1 (5 bases). The CDR3 is 12 amino acids. From germline, CDR1 is KGHSH and CDR2 LQKENI. The ends were cut back, 5 bases at V and 7 bases at J, with 11 bases in the middle. The CDR3 region has the DNA TGTGCCAGCTCAGACAGCACCGGTGAAGCTTTCTTT. Translating gives CASSDSTGEAFF. The whole variable domain, remainder taken from reference TRBV18 and TRBJ1-1, is NAGVMQNPRHLVRRRGQEARLRCSPMKGHSHVYWYRQLPEEGLKFMVYLQKENIIDESGMPKERFSAEFPKEGPSILRIQQVVRGDSAAYFCASSDSTGEAFFGQGTRLTVV.

The chain couples TRBV2 to TRBJ2-3; no reliable D call. CDR3 length: 14 amino acids. Germline V gene data show CDR1 as SNHLY and CDR2 as FYNNEI. Trimming took off 5 bases at V and 3 bases at J, with 12 bases between the two ends. This CDR3 reads CASSWAIGTDTQYF. For the CDR3, the DNA is TGTGCCAGCAGTTGGGCCATTGGGACAGATACGCAGTATTTT. The complete variable domain, with remaining parts taken from reference TRBV2 and TRBJ2-3, reads EPEVTQTPSHQVTQMGQEVILRCVPISNHLYFYWYRQILGQKVEFLVSFYNNEISEKSEIFDDQFSVERPDGSNFTLKIRSTKLEDSAMYFCASSWAIGTDTQYFGPGTRLTVL.

This chain links TRBV6-2 or TRBV6-3 with TRBJ2-7, with TRBD2 matching over 10 bases. Losses at the gene ends were 5 bases for V and 2 bases for J; bases not matched to a gene: 3. CDR3 length: 14 residues. Germline CDR1 MNHEY, CDR2 SVGEGT. The CDR3 sequence is CASSRSGRAYEQYV. The CDR3 nucleotides are TGTGCCAGCAGTCGGAGCGGGAGGGCCTACGAGCAGTACGTC.

The CDR3 protein is CASNNRASNEQFF. The CDR3, as DNA: TGTGCCAGCAACAACAGGGCGAGCAATGAGCAGTTCTTC. V gene TRBV5-5 combines with J gene TRBJ2-1; TRBD1 is a possible D gene (6 bases). Germline V gives CDR1 SGHKS, CDR2 YYEKEE (reference sequence). V was clipped by 6 bases and J by 6 bases, with 13 bases between them. The CDR3 totals 13 residues. Combining the CDR3 with reference TRBV5-5 and TRBJ2-1 gives the whole variable domain DAGVTQSPTHLIKTRGQQVTLRCSPISGHKSVSWYQQVLGQGPQFIFQYYEKEERGRGNFPDRFSARQFPNYSSELNVNALLLGDSALYLCASNNRASNEQFFGPGTRLTVL.

This sequence joins TRBV4-1 and TRBJ1-5; 10 bases are a match to TRBD1. Germline trimming cut 0 bases from V and 6 bases from J; bases unmatched to any gene: 5. CDR3 size: 16 residues. Germline values: CDR1 MGHRA, CDR2 YSYEKL. As DNA, the CDR3 is TGCGCCAGCAGCCAAGATCCGACAGGGGGCGGTCAGCCCCAGCATTTT. As protein: CASSQDPTGGGQPQHF.

A few counts support this clone. The V and J genes are TRBV10-1 and TRBJ2-1, with 7 bases lining up with TRBD2. Trimming removed 6 bases from V and 4 bases from J; junction bases left unmatched: 18. CDR3 length: 18 amino acids. Germline V gene sequence: CDR1 WNHNN, CDR2 SYGVQD (reference sequence). Written as DNA, the CDR3 is TGCGCCAGCAGCGAGGCCCCCGGGGGAGGGCCCCTATACAATGAGCAGTTCTTC. Its translation is CASSEAPGGGPLYNEQFF.